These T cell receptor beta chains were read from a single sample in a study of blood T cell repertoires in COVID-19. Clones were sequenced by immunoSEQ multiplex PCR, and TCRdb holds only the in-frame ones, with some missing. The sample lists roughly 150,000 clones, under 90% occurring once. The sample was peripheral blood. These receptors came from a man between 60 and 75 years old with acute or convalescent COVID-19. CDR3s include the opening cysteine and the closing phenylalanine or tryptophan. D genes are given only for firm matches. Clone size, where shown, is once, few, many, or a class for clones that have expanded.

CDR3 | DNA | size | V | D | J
CASSSPSSGGSKNIQYF | TGCGCCAGCAGCTCCCCTTCAAGCGGGGGTTCCAAAAACATTCAGTACTTC | - | TRBV5-1 | TRBD2 | TRBJ2-4
CASSFKSSPLHF | TGTGCCAGCAGTTTCAAGAGTTCACCCCTCCACTTT | - | TRBV27 | - | TRBJ1-6
CASRGQANTEAFF | TGTGCCAGCAGGGGGCAGGCGAACACTGAAGCTTTCTTT | - | TRBV6-6 | - | TRBJ1-1
CASSLERAGGYTF | TGTGCCAGCAGCCTCGAAAGGGCGGGGGGCTACACCTTC | once | TRBV7-2 | - | TRBJ1-2
CASSLRESYNEQFF | TGTGCCAGCAGCTTACGAGAGTCTTACAATGAGCAGTTCTTC | - | TRBV7-8 | - | TRBJ2-1
CASSQDGGQGLTDTQYF | TGCGCCAGCAGCCAAGATGGGGGACAGGGACTCACAGATACGCAGTATTTT | - | TRBV4-1 | TRBD1 | TRBJ2-3
CASSMSGRGAKNIQYF | TGTGCCAGCAGCATGAGCGGGAGGGGGGCCAAAAACATTCAGTACTTC | - | TRBV5-4 | TRBD2 | TRBJ2-4
CASSLLRTRAASGNTIYF | TGTGCCAGCAGCTTATTACGGACCAGGGCAGCGAGTGGAAACACCATATATTTT | once | TRBV7-8 | - | TRBJ1-3
CASSQHRGPSNYGYTF | TGTGCCAGCAGCCAACACAGGGGGCCTTCTAACTATGGCTACACCTTC | once | TRBV3-1/TRBV3-2 | TRBD1 | TRBJ1-2
CASGPRGDGRTQYF | TGTGCCAGCGGACCCAGAGGGGACGGGAGGACCCAGTACTTC | - | TRBV6-5 | - | TRBJ2-5